Following are 17 T cell receptor beta chains from one sample sequenced in a study of blood T cells in healthy people across ages. Through a sample-barcoded 5' primer and a J-beta primer mix, a second PCR was run for roughly 7 to 12 cycles. TCRdb processed the 5' RACE reads anew with MiXCR; each CDR3 protein has one entry. The sample lists about 640,000 distinct CDR3 sequences; 58% were seen once. Source material: blood. Every receptor here comes from a man between 60 and 75 years old in good health.

V and J are TRBV20-1 and TRBJ2-1, with D possibly matching TRBD1 (5 bases). The CDR3 runs to 13 residues. With 7 bases removed from V and 4 bases from J, the gap between germline ends came to 14 bases. The germline CDR1 and CDR2 sequences are DFQATT and SNEGSKA (reference sequence). The CDR3 protein is CSVPVQEYNEQFF. CDR3 nucleotides: TGCAGTGTTCCGGTACAGGAATACAATGAGCAGTTCTTC.

This clonotype was seen a handful of times. The chain links TRBV18 to TRBJ2-7; possibly TRBD1 or TRBD2 for D (5 bases each). V was clipped by 3 bases and J by 4 bases, with 19 bases between them. The CDR3 is 16 amino acids. The germline V gene encodes CDR1 KGHSH and CDR2 LQKENI. The CDR3 DNA follows: TGTGCCAGCTCACCGTCCGGGGCCTTCTCGAAGTACGAGCAGTACTTC. Its protein product is CASSPSGAFSKYEQYF.

The rearrangement joins TRBV4-1 to TRBJ1-2; TRBD1 matches 7 bases. CDR1 is MGHRA, CDR2 YSYEKL, per germline. This CDR3 comprises 15 residues. With 0 bases clipped from V and 3 bases from J, the junction kept 4 bases outside the gene matches. CDR3 residues: CASSQETGSDYGYTF. The CDR3 region has the DNA TGCGCCAGCAGCCAAGAGACAGGGTCGGACTATGGCTACACCTTC.

The V call is TRBV20-1, the J call TRBJ2-5, with 7 bases that match TRBD2. V shed 5 bases, J shed 0 bases, and the junction held 9 bases outside the gene matches. Germline lookup yields CDR1 DFQATT and CDR2 SNEGSKA (reference sequence). The CDR3 contains 15 residues. In DNA, the CDR3 is TGCAGTGCTCGTCCTGGGGGGGGTTACCAAGAGACCCAGTACTTC. Protein: CSARPGGGYQETQYF.

The chain joins TRBV20-1 to TRBJ1-2; 7 bases align to TRBD1. Germline V CDR1 and CDR2: DFQATT, SNEGSKA (reference sequence). The junction had 11 bases not matched to a gene; V was cut back by 2 bases and J by 8 bases. CDR3 length: 14 residues. Written as DNA, the CDR3 is TGCAGTGCTAGATCCTCGACCAGGGGGTACGGCTACACCTTC. Protein: CSARSSTRGYGYTF.

This clonotype was picked up a small number of times. V is TRBV20-1 and J is TRBJ1-2; D is unresolved. Germline V gene sequence: CDR1 DFQATT, CDR2 SNEGSKA (reference sequence). The CDR3 contains 14 residues. The V and J ends lost 5 bases and 5 bases respectively, with 18 bases between them. The chain's CDR3 is CSADDRTGKYGYTF. The CDR3 region has the DNA TGCAGTGCTGATGATCGGACGGGGAAGTATGGCTACACCTTC.

V usage is TRBV7-2 and J usage is TRBJ2-1; D may be TRBD2 (5 bases). CDR3 length equals 15 residues. The V gene's germline CDR1 is SGHTA and CDR2 FQGNSA. V was shortened by 2 bases and J by 5 bases, with 13 bases between the two germline ends. The DNA for the CDR3 is TGTGCCAGCAGCTTACGGGGTCTAGGCAACAATGAGCAGTTCTTC. This sequence encodes CASSLRGLGNNEQFF. Together with reference TRBV7-2 and TRBJ2-1, the CDR3 gives the full variable domain: GAGVSQSPSNKVTEKGKDVELRCDPISGHTALYWYRQSLGQGLEFLIYFQGNSAPDKSGLPSDRFSAERTGGSVSTLTIQRTQQEDSAVYLCASSLRGLGNNEQFFGPGTRLTVL.

The chain joins TRBV9 to TRBJ1-2, with TRBD1 identical over 9 bases. The germline V gene has CDR1 SGDLS and CDR2 YYNGEE. The CDR3 covers 16 residues. Unmatched junction bases numbered 11, after V lost 4 bases and J lost 4 bases. CDR3 nucleotide sequence: TGTGCCAGCAGCCCGGAACCGGGACAGGGAAGCTATGGCTACACCTTC. Its translation is CASSPEPGQGSYGYTF.

CDR3 nucleotides: TGCGCCAGCAGGCAGTATACAGGGGATGCTGAAGCTTTCTTT. Translated, it gives CASRQYTGDAEAFF. V usage is TRBV5-1 and J usage is TRBJ1-1; 7 bases line up with TRBD1. This CDR3 comprises 14 residues. CDR1 and CDR2 from the germline V gene are SGHRS and YFSETQ. J lost 6 bases, V lost 5 bases, and 10 bases had no gene match.

The chain links TRBV12-3 or TRBV12-4 to TRBJ2-1; D may be TRBD1 (6 bases). V lost 5 bases to trimming and J lost 8 bases, with 10 bases between them. The CDR3 is made up of 12 amino acids. The chain's CDR3 is CASSRQAHEQFF. Here the CDR3 DNA reads TGTGCCAGCAGTCGACAGGCCCATGAGCAGTTCTTC.

This clonotype was counted between two and nine times. The CDR3 reads CASRSDGDTQYF. CDR3 bases: TGTGCCAGCAGGTCCGACGGAGATACGCAGTATTTT. The chain combines TRBV12-3 or TRBV12-4 with TRBJ2-3; D unclear. V gave up 6 bases and J gave up 5 bases, with 9 bases separating them. The CDR3 totals 12 residues.

This clonotype has only a few counts. The chain links TRBV13 to TRBJ2-5; D is ambiguous. V gave up 1 base and J gave up 5 bases, with 8 bases separating them. Germline CDR1 reads PRHDT; CDR2 reads FYEKMQ (reference sequence). The CDR3 spans 13 residues. The CDR3 DNA reads TGTGCCAGCAGCTTAGATGGTGGGGAGACCCAGTACTTC. Translated: CASSLDGGETQYF.

The chain carries TRBV6-5 and TRBJ2-7, with D perhaps TRBD2 (6 bases). The CDR3 spans 15 residues. Per germline, CDR1 MNHEY and CDR2 SVGAGI. The V end lost 0 bases, the J end lost 3 bases, and 12 bases lay between the germline ends. This CDR3 is CASSYSAGSNYEQYF. For the CDR3, the DNA is TGTGCCAGCAGTTACTCGGCGGGGTCCAACTACGAGCAGTACTTC.

CDR3 protein: CASRHTGGYTDTQYF. Here the CDR3 DNA reads TGTGCCAGCAGGCACACAGGGGGATACACAGATACGCAGTATTTT. The genes are TRBV2 and TRBJ2-3, with 8 bases matching TRBD1. The CDR3 is 15 amino acids. V lost 6 bases and J lost 2; bases outside the gene matches: 7. CDR1 and CDR2 (germline): SNHLY, FYNNEI.

Many counts were recorded for this clonotype. V gene TRBV5-1 combines with J gene TRBJ1-6, with TRBD1 matching 12 bases. Germline V gene data show CDR1 as SGHRS and CDR2 as YFSETQ. V was pared by 4 bases and J by 6 bases, with 5 bases of the junction left unmatched. The CDR3 runs to 16 residues. The CDR3 bases are TGCGCCAGCAGCATGGGACAGGGGGCAGCTAATTCACCCCTCCACTTT. Amino acids: CASSMGQGAANSPLHF.

This clonotype was found a few times. This rearrangement joins TRBV12-3 or TRBV12-4 to TRBJ2-5; D remains unclear. V was shortened by 2 bases and J by 1 base, with 8 bases between the two germline ends. This CDR3 is 14 amino acids long. The CDR3 DNA sequence: TGTGCCAGCAGTTTACAATTAACCCAAGAGACCCAGTACTTC. Residues: CASSLQLTQETQYF.

The chain employs TRBV4-1 and TRBJ2-2; TRBD2 matches 7 bases. Germline V CDR1 and CDR2: MGHRA, YSYEKL. The CDR3 is 14 amino acids. The V gene end was trimmed by 4 bases and the J gene end by 4 bases; junction bases not matched to a gene: 3. CDR3 in amino acids: CASSRSGGTGELFF. CDR3 DNA: TGCGCCAGCAGCCGATCGGGAGGCACCGGGGAGCTGTTTTTT.